The rows below give T cell receptor beta chains drawn from one sample of a study of T-cell reconstitution after alpha-beta-depleted transplantation in children. From the PCR reads, TCRdb called clonotypes with MiXCR, one entry per CDR3 protein. In the table there are about 500,000 distinct CDR3 sequences, about 33% of which are singletons. The material was PBMCs from the stem cell graft donor, obtained from the stem cell graft. The receptors stem from a human donor who donated a stem cell graft to a child with aplastic anemia. The CDR3 runs from the conserved cysteine through the conserved F or W. The D gene is left open where the match is weak. Size tells how often a clone was seen (once, few, many) or the class of an expanded clone, and some rows leave it out.

d_gene: -; j_gene: TRBJ1-1; abundance: -; v_gene: TRBV19; CDR3nt: TGTGCCAGTAGTATACTAGACAGTCCTGAAGCTTTCTTT; CDR3aa: CASSILDSPEAFF
d_gene: -; j_gene: TRBJ2-1; abundance: -; v_gene: TRBV6-2/TRBV6-3; CDR3nt: TGTGCCAGCAGTTACCCTCCCGGGCGCAATGAGCAGTTCTTC; CDR3aa: CASSYPPGRNEQFF
d_gene: TRBD2; j_gene: TRBJ2-5; abundance: few; v_gene: TRBV29-1; CDR3nt: TGCAGCGTTGGACGAGCGGGAGGGCGAGAGACCCAGTACTTC; CDR3aa: CSVGRAGGRETQYF
d_gene: -; j_gene: TRBJ1-2; abundance: few; v_gene: TRBV7-9; CDR3nt: TGTGCCAGCAGCCCCCCCCTGGGACTGACCTACACCTTC; CDR3aa: CASSPPLGLTYTF
d_gene: TRBD2; j_gene: TRBJ2-3; abundance: -; v_gene: TRBV5-1; CDR3nt: TGCGCCAGCAGCTGGGGACTAGCGGGAGGGCCAGGCCGTACGCAGTATTTT; CDR3aa: CASSWGLAGGPGRTQYF
d_gene: TRBD1; j_gene: TRBJ2-3; abundance: -; v_gene: TRBV7-2; CDR3nt: TGTGCCAGCAGCTTAGCCTCAAGCAGGACAGGGGGCGGCGATACGCAGTATTTT; CDR3aa: CASSLASSRTGGGDTQYF
d_gene: -; j_gene: TRBJ1-1; abundance: few; v_gene: TRBV18; CDR3nt: TGTGCCAGCTCACCACTCGAAACCGGGGGGCGCGGGAACACTGAAGCTTTCTTT; CDR3aa: CASSPLETGGRGNTEAFF
d_gene: -; j_gene: TRBJ1-3; abundance: once; v_gene: TRBV5-1; CDR3nt: TGCGCCAGCAGCGCCCGAGGGACGTCTGGAAACACCATATATTTT; CDR3aa: CASSARGTSGNTIYF
d_gene: -; j_gene: TRBJ1-4; abundance: -; v_gene: TRBV7-2; CDR3nt: TGTGCCAGCAGGGGCCTCGGGAATAATGAAAAACTGTTTTTT; CDR3aa: CASRGLGNNEKLFF
d_gene: TRBD2; j_gene: TRBJ2-1; abundance: -; v_gene: TRBV7-2; CDR3nt: TGTGCCAGCAGCTTATTGGGGGGGGCCTACAATGAGCAGTTCTTC; CDR3aa: CASSLLGGAYNEQFF
d_gene: -; j_gene: TRBJ2-3; abundance: -; v_gene: TRBV20-1; CDR3nt: TGCAGTGCTAGATTAGGTTCCGGACGTCCGACAGATACGCAGTATTTT; CDR3aa: CSARLGSGRPTDTQYF
d_gene: -; j_gene: TRBJ1-5; abundance: few; v_gene: TRBV3-1; CDR3nt: TGTGCCAGCAGCCACGGCGGCAATCAGCCCCAGCATTTT; CDR3aa: CASSHGGNQPQHF
d_gene: -; j_gene: TRBJ1-5; abundance: -; v_gene: TRBV6-6; CDR3nt: TGTGCCAGCAGTCACGGCGGAGATCAGCCCCAGCATTTT; CDR3aa: CASSHGGDQPQHF
d_gene: -; j_gene: TRBJ2-2; abundance: -; v_gene: TRBV4-3; CDR3nt: TGCGCCAGCAGCCAAGTATCGGGGGGCGGGAATAGCGCCGGGGAGCTGTTTTTT; CDR3aa: CASSQVSGGGNSAGELFF
d_gene: -; j_gene: TRBJ2-1; abundance: few; v_gene: TRBV11-1; CDR3nt: TGTGCCAGCAGCTCCCAAGACGCAGGGGCGCAGTTCTTC; CDR3aa: CASSSQDAGAQFF
d_gene: TRBD1; j_gene: TRBJ1-5; abundance: few; v_gene: TRBV24-1; CDR3nt: TGTGCCACCAGTGACACGGACAGGGAATGCAATCAGCCCCAGCATTTT; CDR3aa: CATSDTDRECNQPQHF
d_gene: TRBD1; j_gene: TRBJ2-7; abundance: -; v_gene: TRBV27; CDR3nt: TGTGCCAGCAGCCCTGGACAGGGAGGTTACGAGCAGTACTTC; CDR3aa: CASSPGQGGYEQYF
d_gene: TRBD1; j_gene: TRBJ1-2; abundance: few; v_gene: TRBV6-1; CDR3nt: TGTGCCAGCAGAGCGACAGGGCTCCATGGCTACACCTTC; CDR3aa: CASRATGLHGYTF
d_gene: -; j_gene: TRBJ1-5; abundance: -; v_gene: TRBV24-1; CDR3nt: TGTGCCACCAGTGATTTCTCCGCAGGGATCAATCAGCCCCAGCATTTT; CDR3aa: CATSDFSAGINQPQHF
d_gene: -; j_gene: TRBJ1-2; abundance: -; v_gene: TRBV25-1; CDR3nt: TGTGCCAGCAGTGAGGGAGGGGGCTACACCTTC; CDR3aa: CASSEGGGYTF
d_gene: TRBD1; j_gene: TRBJ1-4; abundance: -; v_gene: TRBV6-1; CDR3nt: TGTGCCAGCAGTAAAACCGGGACAGGGGGCGGCACTAATGAAAAACTGTTTTTT; CDR3aa: CASSKTGTGGGTNEKLFF
d_gene: TRBD1; j_gene: TRBJ2-6; abundance: -; v_gene: TRBV20-1; CDR3nt: TGCAGTGCAAACGACAGGGGGCGTCGTCCTGGGGCCAACGTCCTGACTTTC; CDR3aa: CSANDRGRRPGANVLTF
d_gene: -; j_gene: TRBJ2-1; abundance: -; v_gene: TRBV19; CDR3nt: TGTGCCAGTAGTATTCCCCTTAAGAATGAGCAGTTCTTC; CDR3aa: CASSIPLKNEQFF
d_gene: -; j_gene: TRBJ2-1; abundance: -; v_gene: TRBV9; CDR3nt: TGTGCCAGCAGCGGGGGACGTTTTATTGAGCAGTTCTTC; CDR3aa: CASSGGRFIEQFF
d_gene: -; j_gene: TRBJ1-1; abundance: -; v_gene: TRBV9; CDR3nt: TGTGCCAGCAGCGTAGGACCCACAGGAGAAGAAGCTTTCTTT; CDR3aa: CASSVGPTGEEAFF
d_gene: -; j_gene: TRBJ1-6; abundance: -; v_gene: TRBV20-1; CDR3nt: TGCAGTGCTAGAGTGCAAAATAATTCACCCCTCCACTTT; CDR3aa: CSARVQNNSPLHF
d_gene: -; j_gene: TRBJ1-6; abundance: few; v_gene: TRBV29-1; CDR3nt: TGCAGCGTGGGGGCCAAGGGTTCACCCCTCCACTTT; CDR3aa: CSVGAKGSPLHF
d_gene: -; j_gene: TRBJ2-1; abundance: -; v_gene: TRBV24-1; CDR3nt: TGTGCCACCGGACAGGGACTAGCATTTGAGCAGTTCTTC; CDR3aa: CATGQGLAFEQFF
d_gene: TRBD2; j_gene: TRBJ2-1; abundance: -; v_gene: TRBV6-5; CDR3nt: TGTGCCAGCAGTTACGGGACTAAAGAAGAAGAGCAGTTCTTC; CDR3aa: CASSYGTKEEEQFF